This record covers a single T cell receptor (beta chain). The sample comes from a study of T cell responses to AZD1222 COVID-19 vaccine. Using immunoSEQ multiplex PCR, the repertoire was profiled, and TCRdb retains in-frame clones only, with some absent. This table holds 75,000 to 100,000 clones, 85% to 95% found once. This TCR came from an adult in good health. Specimen: peripheral blood, collected on day 0 of AZD1222 vaccination.

CDR3 protein: CASSSSLEAFF. CDR3 bases: TGTGCCAGCAGTTCCTCCCTTGAAGCTTTCTTT. This chain joins TRBV6-2 or TRBV6-3 and TRBJ1-1; D is unclear. V dropped 4 bases and J dropped 7 bases, with 7 bases sitting between them. Germline V gene lookup returns CDR1 MNHEY and CDR2 SVGEGT. The CDR3 contains 11 residues.